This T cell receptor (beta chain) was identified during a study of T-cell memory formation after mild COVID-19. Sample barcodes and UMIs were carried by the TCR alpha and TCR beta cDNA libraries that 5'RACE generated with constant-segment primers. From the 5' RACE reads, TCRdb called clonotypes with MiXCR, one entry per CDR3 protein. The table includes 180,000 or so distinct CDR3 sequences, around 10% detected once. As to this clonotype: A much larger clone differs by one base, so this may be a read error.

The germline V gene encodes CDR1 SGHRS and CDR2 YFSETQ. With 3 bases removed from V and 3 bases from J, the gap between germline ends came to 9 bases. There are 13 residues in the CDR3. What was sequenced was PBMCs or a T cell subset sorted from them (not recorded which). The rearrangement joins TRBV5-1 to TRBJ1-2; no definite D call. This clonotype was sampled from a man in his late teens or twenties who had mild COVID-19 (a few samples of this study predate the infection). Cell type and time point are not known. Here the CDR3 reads CASSSQVDYGYTF. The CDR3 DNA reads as TGCGCCAGCAGCTCGCAGGTGGACTATGGCTACACCTTC.